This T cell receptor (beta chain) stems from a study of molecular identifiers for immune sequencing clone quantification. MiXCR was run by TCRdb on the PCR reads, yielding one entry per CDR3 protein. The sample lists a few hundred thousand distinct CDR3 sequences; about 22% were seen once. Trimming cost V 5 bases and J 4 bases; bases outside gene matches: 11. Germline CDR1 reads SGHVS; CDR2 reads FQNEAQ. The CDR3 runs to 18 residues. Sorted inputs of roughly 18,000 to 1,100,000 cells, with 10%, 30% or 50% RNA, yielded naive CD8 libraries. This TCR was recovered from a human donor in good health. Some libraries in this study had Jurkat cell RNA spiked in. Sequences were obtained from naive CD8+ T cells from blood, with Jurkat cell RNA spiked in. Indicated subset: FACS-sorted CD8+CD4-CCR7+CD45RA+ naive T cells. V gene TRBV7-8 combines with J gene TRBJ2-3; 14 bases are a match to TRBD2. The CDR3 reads CASSDGTSGGPAPDTQYF. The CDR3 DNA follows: TGTGCCAGCAGCGACGGGACTAGCGGGGGCCCTGCCCCAGATACGCAGTATTTT.